This T cell receptor (beta chain) was sequenced for a study of cytomegalovirus exposure and HLA in healthy donors. The CDR3 has 14 amino acids. Trimming at V came to 6 bases and at J to 4 bases, leaving 5 bases not matched to a gene. The germline CDR1 and CDR2 sequences are SEHNR and FQNEAQ (reference sequence). Notes on this clone: What it binds is unknown.

The study's findings and limits: Most observed TCR sequences were rare, whereas some public TCRs were detected in many donors. A reported reduction in N-insertions relative to the 666-donor mean was seen in an Asian-associated ancestry cluster in a later analysis. Within an earlier analysis, most TCR beta V segments proved productive either about 90% or about 30% of the time.

The primer mix had 60 Vbeta and 13 Jbeta primers. Produced via immunoSEQ multiplex PCR; TCRdb's table is partial and in-frame only. This repertoire shows approximately 97,000 clones, 81% found once; its top ten account for under 5.5%. Each donor's status was that of a healthy bone marrow donor. The genes are TRBV7-9 and TRBJ2-2; 7 bases fit TRBD1. Sequenced sample: PBMCs. The receptor was isolated from a man aged 35 to 55 in good health and CMV-seropositive. CDR3 amino acids: CASRPTGVTGELFF. DNA for the CDR3: TGTGCCAGCAGACCAACAGGGGTCACCGGGGAGCTGTTTTTT.